This T cell receptor (beta chain) was retrieved from a study of neurological immune-mediated disorders. In its sample, this clonotype was seen many times. The target antigen is unknown. Germline V gene lookup returns CDR1 LNHNV and CDR2 YYDKDF (reference sequence). The CDR3 is 14 residues long. J was trimmed by 4 bases and V by 7 bases; bases with no gene match: 7. Time point reported: longitudinal time-point 2. Overall study findings and caveats: HTLV-1-associated myelopathy led in TCR clonal expansion, while multiple sclerosis ranked lowest, below healthy controls.

TCRdb re-analysed the 5' RACE reads in MiXCR, keeping a single row per CDR3 protein. The data contain around 50,000 distinct CDR3 sequences, roughly 14% of them singletons. This receptor was obtained from a male donor with HTLV-1-associated myelopathy (HAM/TSP). The chain is built from TRBV15 and TRBJ1-5, with TRBD1 identical over 7 bases. Sample: PBMCs. CDR3 sequence (DNA): TGTGCCACCACAGCGGACAGGACTAATCAGCCCCAGCATTTT. It specifies CATTADRTNQPQHF.